This entry is about one T cell receptor beta chain. These data come from a study of T cells after yellow fever vaccination. From the 5' RACE reads, TCRdb called clonotypes with MiXCR, one entry per CDR3 protein. The sample yields hundreds of thousands of distinct CDR3 sequences, 3% to 4.5% seen once. In germline, CDR1 is SGHDT, CDR2 YYEEEE. V was trimmed by 1 base and J by 1 base, leaving 14 bases between them. The CDR3 is 16 amino acids. The chain carries TRBV5-6 and TRBJ1-2, with D unresolved. The specimen was PBMCs, collected on the day of the yellow fever booster vaccination. This TCR was sampled from a man between 18 and 29 years old who received the YFV17D yellow fever vaccine. The CDR3 sequence: CASSLMRIRFNYGYTF. The DNA of the CDR3 is TGTGCCAGCAGCTTGATGCGCATACGGTTTAACTATGGCTACACCTTC.